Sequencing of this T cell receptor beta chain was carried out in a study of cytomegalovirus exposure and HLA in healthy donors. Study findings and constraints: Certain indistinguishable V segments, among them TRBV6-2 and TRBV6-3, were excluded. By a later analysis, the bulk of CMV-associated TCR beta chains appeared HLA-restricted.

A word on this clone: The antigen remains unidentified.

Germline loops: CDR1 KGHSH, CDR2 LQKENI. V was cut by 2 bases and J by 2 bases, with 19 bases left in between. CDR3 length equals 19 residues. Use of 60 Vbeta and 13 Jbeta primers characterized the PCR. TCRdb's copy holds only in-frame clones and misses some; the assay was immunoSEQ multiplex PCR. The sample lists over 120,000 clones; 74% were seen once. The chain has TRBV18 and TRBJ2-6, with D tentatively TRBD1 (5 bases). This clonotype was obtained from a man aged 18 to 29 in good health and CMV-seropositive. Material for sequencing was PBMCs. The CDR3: CASSPIRAGNIPGANVLTF. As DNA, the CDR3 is TGTGCCAGCTCACCAATTCGGGCAGGGAACATACCTGGGGCCAACGTCCTGACTTTC.